Included here is one TCR beta chain sequence, with context. Its cognate antigen has yet to be identified. No quality values exist for individual bases; no much larger clone is one base distant. In the prospective study, participants were 18 to 89 years old, resided in about two dozen geographic areas of the United States, and were enrolled through a virtual design. Cohort assignment in the prospective study relied on participant-reported clinical history from a screening survey and a study questionnaire. A participant counted as exposed if, within 2 weeks of entering the study, that participant had been in contact with someone who had a PCR-confirmed or clinician-diagnosed COVID-19 case. Each participant in the prospective study had whole blood, serum and a nasopharyngeal or oropharyngeal swab collected by mobile phlebotomists. Over a roughly 2-month period, participants in the prospective study had the option of providing additional blood draws and questionnaires. Prospective study blood samples were shipped either frozen or at room temperature before DNA extraction.

CDR1 and CDR2 are read off the germline V gene (reference sequence) as SGHNT and YYREEE. Trimmed from V: 3 bases; trimmed from J: 1 base; junction bases lacking a gene match: 4. From the cysteine up to the phenylalanine, the CDR3 has a length of 16 residues. This entry keeps only the CDR3 DNA: 48 bases, framed from base 1. This entry comes from a study of blood T cell repertoires in COVID-19 (dated by TCRdb to about 2020). With respect to the entire study: Collaborator samples came from the United States, Italy and Spain and covered acute and convalescent phases of COVID-19. The prospective study material was composed of cDNA or gDNA derived from T cells, B-cell-depleted T cells, or PBMCs. Subjects who had been exposed to COVID-19, were actively infected with it, or had recovered from it provided the deeply sampled blood TCRbeta repertoires that made up the dataset. The repertoires were released in a freely available public database meant as a resource for research on the immune response to SARS-CoV-2. The samples were drawn from two sources: the first 160 participants of the ongoing ImmuneRACE study, and 950 to 1,500 subjects contributed by 6 global collaborators. Sample metadata almost always included a de-identified subject ID, COVID-19 status, age in years and sex. Where HLA class I and class II types were available, the types were taken from metadata supplied by the sample provider, not from assay-based typing. What the authors observed across the whole study: The amount of clinical and demographic metadata varied by source and participant and was provided uncurated.

TCRbeta CDR3 regions were amplified from genomic DNA by means of the immunoSEQ Assay, a bias-controlled multiplex PCR. Per the original workflow: Within the assay, amplification of reference gene primers was used to estimate how many nucleated cells each sample contained. To quantify the absolute abundance of each unique TCRbeta CDR3 rearrangement, sequence reads were collapsed and filtered. For each sample, productive Simpson clonality was calculated by taking the square root of Simpson's diversity index across productive rearrangements. TCRdb took over this immuneACCESS table, retaining in-frame rearrangements with V and J assigned. Such tables are incomplete; in checked studies, under half of the missing clones stem from an unresolved V gene, and the remainder is unexplained. The V and J calls and clone size come from that table; D and trimming were worked out from the DNA. The sample profile shows about 230,000 clones; 80% to 90% of them were found once. The ten biggest clones cover more than 3% of the sample.

In this chain, TRBV5-4 is recombined with TRBJ2-3; TRBD2 fits 11 bases in the junction. Sequenced sample: PBMCs or T cells enriched from blood (not recorded which). The TCR sequence derives from a woman aged 25 to 39 who had been exposed to COVID-19. The sequenced DNA is TGTGCCAGCAGCTATAGCGGGAGGGTTGGCACAGATACGCAGTATTTT. Its translation reads: CASSYSGRVGTDTQYF.